These 17 T cell receptor beta chains originate from one sample sequenced in a study of T cell responses to AZD1222 COVID-19 vaccine. TCRdb's table, derived via immunoSEQ multiplex PCR, lists solely in-frame clones and lacks some. The sample has 100,000 to 150,000 clones, roughly 87% seen once. This specimen was peripheral blood, taken on day 0 of AZD1222 vaccination. The receptors here all came from an adult in good health.

This chain uses TRBV7-6 with TRBJ1-5, with a possible D match to TRBD1 (5 bases). V was cut by 1 base and J by 7 bases, with 14 bases left in between. The germline gives CDR1 SGHVS, CDR2 FNYEAQ. The CDR3 is 15 amino acids. The CDR3 loop is CASSLEDGRGQPQHF. The CDR3 nucleotides are TGTGCCAGCAGCTTAGAGGACGGGAGGGGACAGCCCCAGCATTTT.

CDR3 nucleotide sequence: TGTGCCAGCATCCCCCTGGGGAACACTGAAGCTTTCTTT. It specifies CASIPLGNTEAFF. This chain links TRBV7-9 with TRBJ1-1; no reliable D call. Per the germline V gene, CDR1 is SEHNR and CDR2 is FQNEAQ (reference sequence). Trimming cost V 7 bases and J 1 base, with 10 bases left between them. The CDR3 length is 13 residues.

The chain employs TRBV7-2 and TRBJ2-1; D is possibly TRBD1 (6 bases). Germline loops: CDR1 SGHTA, CDR2 FQGNSA. This CDR3 contains 14 residues. V lost 5 bases and J 4 bases, leaving 12 bases between the germline ends. Here the CDR3 reads CASSADRSYNEQFF. The CDR3 nucleotides read TGTGCCAGCAGCGCCGACAGGTCTTACAATGAGCAGTTCTTC.

The rearrangement uses TRBV7-8 and TRBJ1-2, with no clear D. The CDR3 totals 13 residues. Germline V gives CDR1 SGHVS, CDR2 FQNEAQ. The V gene lost 0 bases and the J gene lost 6 bases, with 8 bases spanning the gap. The CDR3, as DNA: TGTGCCAGCAGCTTAGCGCTCCTTGATGGCTACACCTTC. It specifies CASSLALLDGYTF.

The genes are TRBV27 and TRBJ2-7; a weak D match, TRBD2 (5 bases). Germline V gene data show CDR1 as MNHEY and CDR2 as SMNVEV (reference sequence). Trimming cost V 2 bases and J 0 bases, with 8 bases left between them. This CDR3 spans 14 amino acids. CDR3 region: CASSLTGSSYEQYF. CDR3 nucleotides: TGTGCCAGCAGTTTAACGGGGAGCTCCTACGAGCAGTACTTC.

The chain is built from TRBV6-5 and TRBJ1-1, with D perhaps matching TRBD1 (5 bases). The CDR3 sequence is 13 residues long. The V gene lost 7 bases and the J gene lost 9 bases, with 18 bases spanning the gap. Germline V CDR1 and CDR2: MNHEY, SVGAGI. The CDR3 here is CASNLGQGGKAFF. The CDR3 bases are TGTGCCAGCAACCTCGGGCAGGGCGGTAAAGCTTTCTTT.

V usage is TRBV27 and J usage is TRBJ2-6, with 7 bases lining up with TRBD1. V lost 8 bases and J lost 0; bases outside the gene matches: 13. The CDR3 loop spans 18 amino acids. Germline loops: CDR1 MNHEY, CDR2 SMNVEV (reference sequence). This chain's CDR3 is CASRPHRAGGSGANVLTF. CDR3 nucleotides: TGTGCCAGCCGCCCCCACCGGGCAGGGGGCTCTGGGGCCAACGTCCTGACTTTC.

This clone was detected once. The V and J genes are TRBV9 and TRBJ2-7, with D possibly called TRBD1 or TRBD2 (5 bases each). Germline V gene sequence: CDR1 SGDLS, CDR2 YYNGEE. Between the trimmed V and J ends, which lost 0 bases and 2 bases, there was a span of 12 bases. The CDR3 consists of 15 residues. The CDR3 region has the DNA TGTGCCAGCAGCGTAGATCCGGGACCGACCTACGAGCAGTACTTC. Residues: CASSVDPGPTYEQYF.

The chain uses TRBV6-2 or TRBV6-3 and TRBJ2-2; D unclear. CDR3 length equals 11 residues. Germline V lookup: CDR1 MNHEY, CDR2 SVGEGT. The V gene lost 2 bases and the J gene lost 6 bases, with 1 base spanning the gap. The DNA of the CDR3 is TGTGCCAGCAGTTACCCCGGGGAGCTGTTTTTT. This codes for CASSYPGELFF.

The chain has TRBV7-9 and TRBJ2-1, with no clear D. Germline lookup yields CDR1 SEHNR and CDR2 FQNEAQ (reference sequence). Deletions cut 6 bases from V and 2 bases from J, with 14 bases between. The CDR3 consists of 15 residues. This CDR3 is CASSPKLSTYNEQFF. In DNA, the CDR3 is TGTGCCAGCAGTCCAAAACTTAGTACCTACAATGAGCAGTTCTTC. The full variable domain, its missing parts supplied by reference TRBV7-9 and TRBJ2-1, is DTGVSQNPRHKITKRGQNVTFRCDPISEHNRLYWYRQTLGQGPEFLTYFQNEAQLEKSRLLSDRFSAERPKGSFSTLEIQRTEQGDSAMYLCASSPKLSTYNEQFFGPGTRLTVL.

The chain carries TRBV19 and TRBJ1-2, with TRBD1 matching 8 bases. Germline-derived CDR1 and CDR2 are LNHDA and SQIVND (reference sequence). The CDR3 length is 13 residues. V lost 5 bases to trimming and J lost 7 bases; unmatched junction nucleotides: 6. This CDR3 reads CASSPDRGRGYTF. As DNA, the CDR3 is TGTGCCAGTAGTCCCGACAGGGGACGTGGCTACACCTTC.

The table lists this clone with a count of one. CDR3 nucleotide sequence: TGTGCCAGCAGCAAGCATCGAACAGAAATAAGAGGTGGGGGTACGGGATGGAGGAACACTGAAGCTTTCTTT. Translation: CASSKHRTEIRGGGTGWRNTEAFF. V gene TRBV21-1 combines with J gene TRBJ1-1. TRBV21-1 is annotated as a pseudogene. CDR3 size: 24 residues.

The J gene is TRBJ2-7, the V gene TRBV20-1, with 7 bases fitting TRBD1. Germline lookup yields CDR1 DFQATT and CDR2 SNEGSKA (reference sequence). Unmatched junction bases numbered 10, after V lost 3 bases and J lost 2 bases. The CDR3 extends over 15 amino acids. CDR3 nucleotide sequence: TGCAGTGCTAGTCACCCGGCCCAGGGGGCCTACGAGCAGTACTTC. Translating it yields CSASHPAQGAYEQYF.

This chain joins TRBV6-6 and TRBJ1-2; a weak D match, TRBD1 (5 bases). The CDR3 has 12 amino acids. Between the trimmed V and J ends, which lost 7 bases and 5 bases, there was a span of 11 bases. CDR1 is MNHNY and CDR2 is SVGAGI in the germline V gene (reference sequence). In DNA form, the CDR3 reads TGTGCCAGCACTATAGACAGTTATGGCTACACCTTC. Translated: CASTIDSYGYTF.

This chain connects TRBV7-2 to TRBJ2-7; D might be TRBD2 (5 bases). CDR1 and CDR2 (germline): SGHTA, FQGNSA. V was cut by 3 bases and J by 2 bases, with 8 bases left in between. The CDR3 sequence is 13 residues long. Here the CDR3 DNA reads TGTGCCAGCAGCTTCGGGGTAACCTACGAGCAGTACTTC. It codes for CASSFGVTYEQYF.

V is TRBV25-1 and J is TRBJ2-1; D not resolved. This CDR3 has 14 amino acids. Per the germline V gene, CDR1 is MGHDK and CDR2 is SYGVNS. With 4 bases removed from V and 0 bases from J, the gap between germline ends came to 7 bases. The CDR3 region is CASSGEDSYNEQFF. CDR3 sequence (DNA): TGTGCCAGCAGTGGGGAAGACTCCTACAATGAGCAGTTCTTC.

The V call is TRBV6-5, the J call TRBJ2-3, with a tentative D call TRBD2 (7 bases). CDR3 length equals 15 residues. The germline CDR1 and CDR2 sequences are MNHEY and SVGAGI. Trimming left V 8 bases short and J 0 bases short, with 15 bases between. As DNA, the CDR3 is TGTGCCAGCGGGCCCGAGGGGGGGAGCACAGATACGCAGTATTTT. It translates to CASGPEGGSTDTQYF.